The source of this T cell receptor (beta chain) is a study of shared clonotypes between healthy human individuals. Findings and caveats of the study: When compared with the clonotypes that were shared by all four sorted-subset donors, the non-shared clonotypes turned out to have lower generation probabilities.

CDR1 GTSNPN and CDR2 SVGIG come from the germline V gene (reference sequence). Trimming took 6 bases from V and 4 from J, leaving 9 bases between them. The CDR3 runs to 11 residues. For this clone: Its specificity is not known.

Memory CD4+ cells were the fraction left after CD45RA+ naive selection. Deep was the level at which the assay was run. Repertoires were generated with immunoSEQ multiplex PCR, while TCRdb's copy carries only in-frame clones and drops some. Here the sample spans under 2,500,000 clones, about 94% being singletons. The sample taken for sequencing was naive CD4+ T cells sorted from blood. Subset noted: CD45RA+ positively selected. The J gene is TRBJ1-2, the V gene TRBV30, with a possible D match to TRBD1 (5 bases). The sequence derives from a man aged 18 to 30 in good health. CDR3 nucleotide sequence: TGTGCCTGCCGAAGGGGCTATGGCTACACCTTC. Translation: CACRRGYGYTF.